The 18 T cell receptor beta chains below all came from one sample that was sequenced in a study of T cell responses to AZD1222 COVID-19 vaccine. Measured with immunoSEQ multiplex PCR; TCRdb has only the in-frame clones, and not every one. The sample carries about 110,000 clones, 92% recorded once. The source material was peripheral blood, sampled on day 0 of AZD1222 vaccination. All receptors come from an adult in good health.

This clone was seen a single time. This CDR3 reads CASSRDRTTNEKLFF. DNA of the CDR3: TGCGCCAGCAGCAGAGACCGAACAACTAATGAAAAACTGTTTTTT. This chain connects TRBV5-1 to TRBJ1-4, with unresolved D. V was pared by 4 bases and J by 0 bases, with 10 bases between. CDR1 is SGHRS and CDR2 is YFSETQ in the germline V gene. The CDR3 is 15 amino acids.

The J gene is TRBJ1-1, the V gene TRBV12-5; the D is unclear. CDR3 length equals 12 residues. V lost 5 bases to trimming and J lost 10 bases, with 14 bases between them. Per the germline V gene, CDR1 is LGHNT and CDR2 is FRNRAP. This CDR3 is CASGPRGGLAFF. The DNA for the CDR3 is TGTGCTAGTGGTCCCCGGGGAGGTTTAGCTTTCTTT.

The chain couples TRBV28 to TRBJ2-1; a weak D match, TRBD1 (7 bases). CDR1 MDHEN and CDR2 SYDVKM come from the germline V gene. V lost 8 bases to trimming and J lost 7 bases, with 15 bases between them. This CDR3 spans 13 amino acids. As DNA, the CDR3 is TGTGCCAGCTACTCAGGGGGGCTGAATGAGCAGTTCTTC. The encoded protein is CASYSGGLNEQFF.

V is TRBV29-1 and J is TRBJ2-2; TRBD1 matches 10 bases. CDR3 length: 16 amino acids. CDR1 and CDR2 (germline): SQVTM, ANQGSEA. V was pared by 5 bases and J by 3 bases, with 9 bases of the junction left unmatched. The CDR3 DNA sequence: TGCAGCGTTCTTGGGGGACAGGGGCCGTACACCGGGGAGCTGTTTTTT. This gives the protein CSVLGGQGPYTGELFF.

This sequence joins TRBV28 and TRBJ1-5; unclear D gene. Germline loops: CDR1 MDHEN, CDR2 SYDVKM. This CDR3 spans 11 amino acids. V lost 6 bases, J lost 5 bases, and 5 bases lay in between. CDR3 residues: CASSRYQPQHF. The CDR3 DNA reads TGTGCCAGCAGCCGGTATCAGCCCCAGCATTTT.

V is TRBV28 and J is TRBJ1-2; TRBD1 aligns across 7 bases. The germline CDR1 and CDR2 sequences are MDHEN and SYDVKM. CDR3 size: 16 residues. The V and J ends lost 3 bases and 2 bases, in that order; junction bases with no gene match: 9. The DNA of the CDR3 is TGTGCCAGCAGTTTGGCCCCCTCACAGGGGAACTATGGCTACACCTTC. Translating it yields CASSLAPSQGNYGYTF.

The CDR3 sequence is CATSPHSNRGREFF. In DNA, the CDR3 is TGTGCCACCAGCCCCCACTCAAACAGGGGGCGAGAGTTCTTC. The chain couples TRBV15 to TRBJ2-1; 9 bases map to TRBD1. After removal of 5 bases from V and 14 bases from J, the junction contained 13 bases not matched to a gene. Germline loops: CDR1 LNHNV, CDR2 YYDKDF (reference sequence). CDR3 size: 14 residues.

The rearrangement links TRBV24-1 to TRBJ2-7; D is ambiguous. V lost 3 bases and J 4 bases, leaving 3 bases between the germline ends. CDR3 size: 11 residues. In germline, CDR1 is KGHDR, CDR2 SFDVKD. The CDR3 spells CATSDGYEQYF. Here the CDR3 DNA reads TGTGCCACCAGTGATGGGTACGAGCAGTACTTC.

V gene TRBV7-8 combines with J gene TRBJ2-3; 7 nucleotides align to TRBD1. The V gene end was trimmed by 5 bases and the J gene end by 5 bases; junction bases not matched to a gene: 10. This CDR3 is 15 amino acids long. CDR1 SGHVS and CDR2 FQNEAQ come from the germline V gene. The CDR3 region has the DNA TGTGCCAGCAGCCCCGGGACAGTCCGCGGAGATACGCAGTATTTT. It is translated as CASSPGTVRGDTQYF. Variable domain in full (rest from reference TRBV7-8 and TRBJ2-3): GAGVSQSPRYKVAKRGQDVALRCDPISGHVSLFWYQQALGQGPEFLTYFQNEAQLDKSGLPSDRFFAERPEGSVSTLKIQRTQQEDSAVYLCASSPGTVRGDTQYFGPGTRLTVL.

For this clone: Other nucleotide sequences from this sample produce the same CDR3. The V and J genes are TRBV10-3 and TRBJ1-1; 11 bases are shared with TRBD1. The junction had 2 bases not matched to a gene; V was cut back by 0 bases and J by 5 bases. Germline CDR1 and CDR2: ENHRY and SYGVKD. CDR3 size: 15 residues. The CDR3 DNA reads TGTGCCATCAGTGAGTCGGGGACAGGGGGAACTGAAGCTTTCTTT. Encoded protein: CAISESGTGGTEAFF.

The V and J genes are TRBV18 and TRBJ1-3; D is possibly TRBD1 (6 bases). Deletions cut 2 bases from V and 0 bases from J, with 14 bases between. In germline, CDR1 is KGHSH, CDR2 LQKENI. This CDR3 contains 17 residues. The CDR3 here is CASSPNTGRSSGNTIYF. DNA of the CDR3: TGTGCCAGCTCACCAAACACAGGGCGGAGCTCTGGAAACACCATATATTTT.

This chain links TRBV9 with TRBJ1-6, with D maybe TRBD1 (5 bases). The germline V gene has CDR1 SGDLS and CDR2 YYNGEE. The CDR3 contains 13 residues. The V end lost 0 bases, the J end lost 8 bases, and 6 bases lay between the germline ends. For the CDR3, the DNA is TGTGCCAGCAGCGTAGGGGGGGATTCACCCCTCCACTTT. Translating it yields CASSVGGDSPLHF.

This sequence joins TRBV19 and TRBJ2-7; 11 bases line up with TRBD2. This CDR3 has 16 amino acids. V lost 6 bases, J lost 2 bases, and 9 bases stayed unmatched. The germline CDR1 and CDR2 sequences are LNHDA and SQIVND (reference sequence). CDR3 region: CASSTTGGLAAYEQYF. CDR3 in DNA: TGTGCCAGTAGCACAACAGGGGGACTAGCGGCCTACGAGCAGTACTTC.

The chain links TRBV19 to TRBJ1-5, with 7 nucleotides matching TRBD1. The V gene's germline CDR1 is LNHDA and CDR2 SQIVND (reference sequence). The CDR3 contains 15 residues. V was pared by 8 bases and J by 6 bases, with 13 bases of the junction left unmatched. DNA of the CDR3: TGTGCCAGTGCTACCGGGACAGCGGGCGGTCAGCCCCAGCATTTT. It is translated as CASATGTAGGQPQHF.

This sequence joins TRBV19 and TRBJ1-5, with D hard to call. The V gene's germline CDR1 is LNHDA and CDR2 SQIVND (reference sequence). This CDR3 is built from 15 residues. The ends were cut back, 4 bases at V and 1 base at J, with 11 bases in the middle. The CDR3 reads CASSNNLGSNQPQHF. DNA for the CDR3: TGTGCCAGTAGTAACAATCTAGGGAGCAATCAGCCCCAGCATTTT.

This chain joins TRBV11-2 and TRBJ2-5; tentatively, D is TRBD2 (6 bases). CDR1 is SGHAT and CDR2 is FQNNGV in the germline V gene. This CDR3 is built from 12 residues. Trimming removed 10 bases at V and 5 bases at J, with 14 bases between. This chain's CDR3 is CATSWGGETQYF. In DNA, the CDR3 is TGTGCCACCTCCTGGGGAGGCGAGACCCAGTACTTC.

The V gene is TRBV5-1, the J gene TRBJ2-5; D is ambiguous. V was clipped by 4 bases and J by 5 bases, with 21 bases between them. The germline gives CDR1 SGHRS, CDR2 YFSETQ. The length of the CDR3 is 16 residues. The CDR3 loop reads CASSPRGGTLRETQYF. DNA for the CDR3: TGCGCCAGCAGCCCCCGAGGTGGCACGCTGAGGGAGACCCAGTACTTC.

The chain joins TRBV12-3 or TRBV12-4 to TRBJ1-5; D not certain. The CDR3 contains 13 residues. The V gene lost 4 bases and the J gene lost 4 bases, with 8 bases spanning the gap. Here the CDR3 reads CASSYLGNQPQHF. The CDR3 nucleotides are TGTGCCAGCAGTTATCTGGGGAATCAGCCCCAGCATTTT.